This is a list of T cell receptor beta chains from one sample in a study of blood T cells in healthy people across ages. TCRdb itself ran the 5' RACE reads through MiXCR, one entry per CDR3 protein. The sample lists 1 million or so distinct CDR3 sequences; roughly 24% were seen once. The data also belong to a second study, concerning T cells of mothers and their children.

Sample: blood. These receptors came from a girl aged 2 to 9 in good health. Both conserved end residues are part of each CDR3. The D gene is left open where the match is weak. Part of the rows lack a size; the others show once, few, many or a class for expanded clones.

abundance	v_gene	d_gene	j_gene	CDR3aa	CDR3nt
.	TRBV6-7	TRBD1	TRBJ1-2	CASNGGQGNVRYGYTF	TGTGCCAGCAACGGAGGACAGGGGAACGTAAGATATGGCTACACCTTC
.	TRBV29-1	.	TRBJ2-3	CSELVINLDTQYF	TGCAGCGAACTAGTAATCAACCTGGATACGCAGTATTTT
few	TRBV7-9	.	TRBJ2-4	CASTARGENIQYF	TGTGCCAGCACCGCCAGGGGGGAAAACATTCAGTACTTC
.	TRBV5-5	.	TRBJ1-4	CASSFYRELEKLFF	TGTGCCAGCAGCTTTTACAGGGAGTTGGAGAAACTGTTTTTT
.	TRBV4-1	.	TRBJ2-4	CASSLLYEGKNIQYF	TGCGCCAGCAGCCTCTTGTATGAGGGCAAAAACATTCAGTACTTC
few	TRBV19	.	TRBJ2-4	CASSIEVAKNIQYF	TGTGCCAGTAGTATAGAAGTAGCCAAAAACATTCAGTACTTC
few	TRBV14	.	TRBJ2-7	CASSQSYYELDF	TGTGCCAGCAGCCAATCATATTACGAGTTGGACTTC
few	TRBV3-1	.	TRBJ2-7	CASSQGMGSEQYF	TGTGCCAGCAGCCAAGGTATGGGCAGCGAGCAGTACTTC
few	TRBV4-1	TRBD2	TRBJ2-7	CASSQWLAGSYEQYF	TGCGCCAGCAGCCAATGGCTAGCGGGCTCCTACGAGCAGTACTTC
.	TRBV9	.	TRBJ2-7	CASSVGEGGTAYEQYF	TGTGCCAGCAGCGTAGGGGAAGGGGGGACAGCCTACGAGCAGTACTTC
.	TRBV15	.	TRBJ2-7	CATSRRDEQYF	TGTGCCACCAGCAGAAGGGACGAGCAGTACTTC
.	TRBV28	TRBD1	TRBJ2-7	CASSLGNRGFYEQYF	TGTGCCAGCAGTTTAGGTAACAGGGGGTTCTACGAGCAGTACTTC
.	TRBV7-9	TRBD2	TRBJ2-1	CASPKGLAGYNEQFF	TGTGCCAGCCCAAAGGGGCTAGCGGGGTACAATGAGCAGTTCTTC
.	TRBV7-3	.	TRBJ2-3	CASSLSGGAPTDTQYF	TGTGCCAGCAGCTTAAGTGGGGGGGCCCCCACAGATACGCAGTATTTT
.	TRBV4-3	TRBD1	TRBJ1-1	CASSQDEQGAEAFF	TGCGCCAGCAGCCAAGATGAACAGGGGGCTGAAGCTTTCTTT
few	TRBV5-1	.	TRBJ2-7	CASSSLGGHSYEQYF	TGCGCCAGCAGCTCGCTGGGGGGACACTCCTACGAGCAGTACTTC
few	TRBV20-1	.	TRBJ2-1	CSAFPGTLNEQFF	TGCAGTGCTTTCCCCGGGACTTTGAATGAGCAGTTCTTC
few	TRBV20-1	.	TRBJ2-5	CSASLSPETQCF	TGCAGTGCTAGTTTGTCTCCTGAGACCCAGTGCTTC
few	TRBV7-9	.	TRBJ2-3	CASSSYLDTQYF	TGTGCCAGCAGCTCCTACTTAGATACGCAGTATTTT
.	TRBV29-1	.	TRBJ2-4	CSVMGGNIQYF	TGCAGCGTGATGGGTGGGAACATTCAGTACTTC
.	TRBV12-3/TRBV12-4	.	TRBJ2-4	CASTNERNIQYF	TGTGCCAGCACCAACGAGAGGAACATTCAGTACTTC
.	TRBV9	.	TRBJ2-1	CARTGRVTYSEQFF	TGTGCCAGAACCGGTCGAGTTACCTACAGTGAGCAGTTCTTC
few	TRBV12-3/TRBV12-4	.	TRBJ2-1	CASSLGTTDEQFF	TGTGCCAGCAGTTTGGGGACAACAGATGAGCAGTTCTTC
.	TRBV28	.	TRBJ2-7	CASSSPPAKFAYEQYF	TGTGCCAGCAGTTCCCCCCCGGCCAAATTTGCCTACGAGCAGTACTTC
.	TRBV7-2	TRBD2	TRBJ2-3	CASSLVPGLGGPDTQYF	TGTGCCAGCAGCTTAGTCCCGGGACTAGGAGGGCCAGATACGCAGTATTTT
few	TRBV9	.	TRBJ2-1	CASSVGGAGEQFF	TGTGCCAGCAGCGTCGGTGGGGCCGGTGAGCAGTTCTTC
few	TRBV7-9	.	TRBJ1-1	CASSVGVPAEAFF	TGTGCCAGCAGCGTAGGGGTTCCGGCTGAAGCTTTCTTT
.	TRBV3-1	TRBD2	TRBJ2-7	CASSQVNPSGRPYEQYF	TGTGCCAGCAGCCAAGTTAACCCCAGCGGGAGACCCTACGAGCAGTACTTC
few	TRBV12-3/TRBV12-4	.	TRBJ2-7	CASSKGFYEQYF	TGTGCCAGCAGCAAAGGGTTCTACGAGCAGTACTTC
few	TRBV20-1	.	TRBJ1-1	CSARSSGHRGTEAFF	TGCAGTGCTAGATCCTCCGGACACCGGGGAACTGAAGCTTTCTTT
.	TRBV6-5	.	TRBJ2-1	CASSDSAVSYNEQFF	TGTGCCAGCAGCGATTCCGCAGTCTCCTACAATGAGCAGTTCTTC
many	TRBV4-1	.	TRBJ2-3	CASSYRVGTDTQYF	TGCGCCAGCAGCTACAGGGTTGGCACAGATACGCAGTATTTT
.	TRBV7-2	.	TRBJ2-5	CASTHGLGEETQYF	TGTGCCAGCACTCACGGGCTCGGGGAGGAGACCCAGTACTTC
.	TRBV18	TRBD1	TRBJ2-7	CASSAGDRSSYEQYF	TGTGCCAGCTCGGCCGGGGACAGGAGCTCCTACGAGCAGTACTTC
few	TRBV28	.	TRBJ2-4	CASSPTAKNIQYF	TGTGCCAGCAGTCCCACGGCCAAAAACATTCAGTACTTC
few	TRBV4-1	.	TRBJ2-1	CASSQLKVGAGYNEQFF	TGCGCCAGCAGCCAGCTTAAGGTAGGGGCGGGATACAATGAGCAGTTCTTC
many	TRBV6-5	.	TRBJ1-2	CASSPLQGLYGYTF	TGTGCCAGCAGTCCGCTACAGGGACTCTATGGCTACACCTTC
few	TRBV12-3/TRBV12-4	.	TRBJ2-7	CASSFGSTVHEQYF	TGTGCCAGCAGTTTTGGCAGTACGGTCCACGAGCAGTACTTC
.	TRBV11-2	TRBD1	TRBJ1-2	CASSPSETGGYGYTF	TGTGCCAGCAGCCCCTCAGAGACAGGGGGCTATGGCTACACCTTC
many	TRBV12-3/TRBV12-4	.	TRBJ2-3	CASSLPNTDTQYF	TGTGCCAGCAGCCTCCCTAACACAGATACGCAGTATTTT
.	TRBV29-1	.	TRBJ2-1	CSVEQGMSYNEQFF	TGCAGCGTTGAGCAGGGGATGTCCTACAATGAGCAGTTCTTC
.	TRBV12-3/TRBV12-4	TRBD2	TRBJ2-2	CASRTSGRIGELFF	TGTGCCAGCAGGACTAGCGGGAGGATAGGGGAGCTGTTTTTT
few	TRBV7-2	.	TRBJ2-7	CASRDGRAYEQYF	TGTGCCAGCAGGGACGGTAGGGCCTACGAGCAGTACTTC
.	TRBV4-3	.	TRBJ1-1	CASSQDLLGGSTEAFF	TGCGCCAGCAGCCAGGACTTGTTGGGGGGGTCGACTGAAGCTTTCTTT
few	TRBV12-3/TRBV12-4	TRBD2	TRBJ2-1	CASSPRLAGSNEQFF	TGTGCCAGCAGTCCTCGACTAGCGGGATCCAATGAGCAGTTCTTC
many	TRBV29-1	TRBD1	TRBJ2-5	CSHGTGTLQETQYF	TGCAGTCATGGGACAGGGACCCTTCAAGAGACCCAGTACTTC
.	TRBV9	TRBD2	TRBJ2-5	CASSPKSGGTPTQYF	TGTGCCAGCAGCCCAAAAAGCGGGGGGACTCCGACCCAGTACTTC
.	TRBV5-1	TRBD1	TRBJ1-6	CASSGDRESPLHF	TGCGCCAGCAGCGGGGACAGGGAATCACCCCTCCACTTT
.	TRBV5-1	TRBD1	TRBJ1-6	CASSTGQLGSPLHF	TGCGCCAGCAGCACGGGACAGTTAGGTTCACCCCTCCACTTT